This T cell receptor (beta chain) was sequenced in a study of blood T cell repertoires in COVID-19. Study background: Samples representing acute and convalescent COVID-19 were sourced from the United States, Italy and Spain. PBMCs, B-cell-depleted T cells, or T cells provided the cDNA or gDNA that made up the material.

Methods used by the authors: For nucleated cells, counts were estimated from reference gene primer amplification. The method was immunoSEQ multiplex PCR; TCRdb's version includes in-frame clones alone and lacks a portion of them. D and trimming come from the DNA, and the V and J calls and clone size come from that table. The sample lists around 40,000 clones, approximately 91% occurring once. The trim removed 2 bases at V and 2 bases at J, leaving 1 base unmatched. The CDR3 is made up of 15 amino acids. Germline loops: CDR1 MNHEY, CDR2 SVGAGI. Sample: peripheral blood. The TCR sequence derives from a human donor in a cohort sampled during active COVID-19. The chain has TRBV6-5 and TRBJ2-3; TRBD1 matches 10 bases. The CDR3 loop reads CASSYGTGATDTQYF. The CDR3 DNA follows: TGTGCCAGCAGTTACGGGACAGGGGCCACAGATACGCAGTATTTT.